This T cell receptor beta chain was recovered during a study of OX40 agonist ivuxolimab in advanced cancers. The sample holds one count of this clone. Method: immunoSEQ multiplex PCR; TCRdb's copy keeps in-frame clones and lacks some. The data show fewer than 120,000 clones, roughly 90% seen once. In germline, CDR1 is SEHNR, CDR2 FQNEAQ (reference sequence). CDR3 length: 14 residues. V gave up 5 bases and J gave up 6 bases, with 14 bases separating them. The receptor was derived from an adult with an advanced solid tumor such as melanoma, head and neck, liver or kidney cancer. Specimen: CD4+ or CD8+ T cells sorted from blood, collected in a trial of the OX40 agonist ivuxolimab. The V and J genes are TRBV7-9 and TRBJ1-5, with D maybe TRBD1 (6 bases). CDR3 bases: TGTGCCAGCAGCCCCACAGGGTTTCCTCAGCCCCAGCATTTT. Amino acid sequence: CASSPTGFPQPQHF.